This T cell receptor (beta chain) was sequenced in a study of tumor and adjacent non-tumor tissue in lung cancer. Overall study: Patients were aged roughly 30 to 76, some 10 men and about 5 women, stage I to III.

Germline V gene sequence: CDR1 WSHSY, CDR2 SAAADI. The length of the CDR3 is 16 residues. TCRbeta libraries were built with three rounds of nested PCR, modified from ARM-PCR. TCRdb passed the multiplex PCR reads through MiXCR, listing each CDR3 protein once. The sample contains about 80,000 distinct CDR3 sequences, around 86% of which appear only once. RNA was extracted from bulk tissue without any cell sorting. Study results and limitations: Significantly higher TCR diversity was found in tumor than normal lung. Tumor repertoires had a smaller top 100 clone share than normal lung.

A word on this clonotype: What it binds is unknown.

This sequence joins TRBV10-2 and TRBJ2-3, with D possibly being TRBD1 (5 bases). The DNA matches TRBJ1-5 better at its end, which makes the J call doubtful. Sequenced sample: lung tumor tissue. This TCR was recovered from a woman aged 45-65 years with non-small cell lung cancer. The CDR3 DNA is TGCGCCAGCAGCGAGATGTCGGGACTAGCGGGAGGTACGCAGCATTTT. Its translation: CASSEMSGLAGGTQHF.